Listed below are T cell receptor beta chains from one sample, sequenced in a study of T-cell reconstitution after alpha-beta-depleted transplantation in children. TCRdb fed the PCR reads into MiXCR, producing one record per CDR3 protein. Of about 610,000 distinct CDR3 sequences in the sample, over 9.5% were seen once. Sequencing used PBMCs from the stem cell graft donor, obtained from the stem cell graft. The source of these receptors is a human donor who donated a stem cell graft to a child with acute myeloid leukemia. Both conserved end residues are part of each CDR3. The D gene is left open where the match is weak. Part of the rows lack a size; the others show once, few, many or a class for expanded clones.

clone size: few
J gene: TRBJ2-5
V gene: TRBV20-1
D gene: NA
CDR3 length: 11
CDR3 DNA: TGCAGTGCTGAGGGGATGGAGACCCAGTACTTC
CDR3 protein: CSAEGMETQYF

clone size: NA
J gene: TRBJ2-7
V gene: TRBV20-1
D gene: NA
CDR3 length: 14
CDR3 DNA: TGCAGTGCTAGACTAGCTCATTCCTCCTACGAGCAGTACTTC
CDR3 protein: CSARLAHSSYEQYF

clone size: many
J gene: TRBJ2-1
V gene: TRBV7-2
D gene: NA
CDR3 length: 14
CDR3 DNA: TGTGCCAGCAGCTCAAGCTGGTCCTACAATGAGCAGTTCTTC
CDR3 protein: CASSSSWSYNEQFF

clone size: many
J gene: TRBJ2-2
V gene: TRBV20-1
D gene: NA
CDR3 length: 15
CDR3 DNA: TGCAGTGCTAGAGAGGGATTTAGCAACACCGGGGAGCTGTTTTTT
CDR3 protein: CSAREGFSNTGELFF

clone size: few
J gene: TRBJ2-5
V gene: TRBV20-1
D gene: TRBD2
CDR3 length: 14
CDR3 DNA: TGCAGTGCTTGGGGACTAGCGGGAAGAGAGACCCAGTACTTC
CDR3 protein: CSAWGLAGRETQYF

clone size: few
J gene: TRBJ2-1
V gene: TRBV12-3/TRBV12-4
D gene: TRBD2
CDR3 length: 15
CDR3 DNA: TGTGCCGCGACCCTAGCGGGAGTCGGTTCAGATGAGCAGTTCTTC
CDR3 protein: CAATLAGVGSDEQFF

clone size: NA
J gene: TRBJ2-1
V gene: TRBV11-3
D gene: TRBD1
CDR3 length: 17
CDR3 DNA: TGTGCCAGCAGCCTAACACACGGGACAGGGGCTGGGGGTGAGCAGTTCTTC
CDR3 protein: CASSLTHGTGAGGEQFF

clone size: few
J gene: TRBJ1-1
V gene: TRBV7-9
D gene: NA
CDR3 length: 16
CDR3 DNA: TGTGCCAGCAGCCTCCGGGACACCTCGATCGGCGGTGAAGCTTTCTTT
CDR3 protein: CASSLRDTSIGGEAFF

clone size: few
J gene: TRBJ2-7
V gene: TRBV20-1
D gene: NA
CDR3 length: 14
CDR3 DNA: TGCAGTGCCTCGGACCTACTAAGATCCTACGAGCAGTACTTC
CDR3 protein: CSASDLLRSYEQYF

clone size: many
J gene: TRBJ2-7
V gene: TRBV28
D gene: TRBD2
CDR3 length: 18
CDR3 DNA: TGTGCCAGCAGTTTAGCCTCCCGGGCTAGCGGGAGGGCCCACGAGCAGTACTTC
CDR3 protein: CASSLASRASGRAHEQYF

clone size: few
J gene: TRBJ2-7
V gene: TRBV6-2/TRBV6-3
D gene: NA
CDR3 length: 15
CDR3 DNA: TGTGCCAGCAGTTATGGGCCAGGGGCTAACTACGAGCAGTACTTC
CDR3 protein: CASSYGPGANYEQYF

clone size: NA
J gene: TRBJ2-3
V gene: TRBV29-1
D gene: NA
CDR3 length: 11
CDR3 DNA: TGCAGCGTGTCAAGCACAGATACGCAGTATTTT
CDR3 protein: CSVSSTDTQYF

clone size: few
J gene: TRBJ2-3
V gene: TRBV29-1
D gene: TRBD2
CDR3 length: 13
CDR3 DNA: TGCAGCGTACGAGGGAGGGTCACAGATACGCAGTATTTT
CDR3 protein: CSVRGRVTDTQYF

clone size: many
J gene: TRBJ2-1
V gene: TRBV18
D gene: NA
CDR3 length: 14
CDR3 DNA: TGTGCCAGCTCACCTCGACTGGGAGACAATGAGCAGTTCTTC
CDR3 protein: CASSPRLGDNEQFF

clone size: few
J gene: TRBJ2-7
V gene: TRBV7-2
D gene: NA
CDR3 length: 13
CDR3 DNA: TGTGCCAGCAGCCACGGACTCGCGGCCAGGCAGTACTTC
CDR3 protein: CASSHGLAARQYF

clone size: few
J gene: TRBJ2-3
V gene: TRBV4-3
D gene: TRBD1
CDR3 length: 16
CDR3 DNA: TGCGCCAGCAGCCAGGCGACAGGGGGCCATACAGATACGCAGTATTTT
CDR3 protein: CASSQATGGHTDTQYF

clone size: few
J gene: TRBJ2-7
V gene: TRBV5-8
D gene: NA
CDR3 length: 13
CDR3 DNA: TGTGCCAGCAGCTTTGCAGGGTGGCACGAGCAGTACTTC
CDR3 protein: CASSFAGWHEQYF

clone size: NA
J gene: TRBJ2-1
V gene: TRBV5-1
D gene: TRBD2
CDR3 length: 15
CDR3 DNA: TGCGCCAGCAGCCACAGCGGGAGGGCCTACAATGAGCAGTTCTTC
CDR3 protein: CASSHSGRAYNEQFF

clone size: many
J gene: TRBJ2-5
V gene: TRBV6-5
D gene: NA
CDR3 length: 14
CDR3 DNA: TGTGCCAGCAGTTACGCTTCAAGAGAAGAGACCCAGTACTTC
CDR3 protein: CASSYASREETQYF

clone size: NA
J gene: TRBJ2-1
V gene: TRBV5-1
D gene: TRBD1
CDR3 length: 15
CDR3 DNA: TGCGCCAGCAGCTTGAGGGGACAGGGCCCAAATGAGCAGTTCTTC
CDR3 protein: CASSLRGQGPNEQFF

clone size: few
J gene: TRBJ1-5
V gene: TRBV12-3/TRBV12-4
D gene: NA
CDR3 length: 14
CDR3 DNA: TGTGCCAGCACCCGAGGGGATAGCAATCAGCCCCAGCATTTT
CDR3 protein: CASTRGDSNQPQHF

clone size: few
J gene: TRBJ2-3
V gene: TRBV3-1
D gene: TRBD2
CDR3 length: 16
CDR3 DNA: TGTGCCAGCAGCCCTCCGGGACTAGCGGGATTAGATACGCAGTATTTT
CDR3 protein: CASSPPGLAGLDTQYF

clone size: few
J gene: TRBJ2-3
V gene: TRBV6-4
D gene: TRBD2
CDR3 length: 17
CDR3 DNA: TGTGCCAGCAGTGACGCCGCAGCGGGAGGGCCTCAAGATACGCAGTATTTT
CDR3 protein: CASSDAAAGGPQDTQYF

clone size: few
J gene: TRBJ2-1
V gene: TRBV6-5
D gene: NA
CDR3 length: 17
CDR3 DNA: TGTGCCAGCAGTTACCACGCTGGGGGAGTAGGCTACAATGAGCAGTTCTTC
CDR3 protein: CASSYHAGGVGYNEQFF

clone size: few
J gene: TRBJ2-3
V gene: TRBV2
D gene: TRBD2
CDR3 length: 16
CDR3 DNA: TGTGCCAGCAGTTCACCGGGACTAGCGGTTACAGATACGCAGTATTTT
CDR3 protein: CASSSPGLAVTDTQYF

clone size: NA
J gene: TRBJ2-1
V gene: TRBV4-3
D gene: NA
CDR3 length: 14
CDR3 DNA: TGCGCCAGCAGCCAAGATGGAGGGGCCAATGAGCAGTTCTTC
CDR3 protein: CASSQDGGANEQFF

clone size: few
J gene: TRBJ2-5
V gene: TRBV20-1
D gene: TRBD2
CDR3 length: 17
CDR3 DNA: TGCAGTGCTAGTTCCCACTACCGACTAGCGGGAGAAGAGACCCAGTACTTC
CDR3 protein: CSASSHYRLAGEETQYF

clone size: many
J gene: TRBJ2-1
V gene: TRBV9
D gene: TRBD2
CDR3 length: 16
CDR3 DNA: TGTGCCAGCAGCGTAGCCACTAGCGGGCCCTACAATGAGCAGTTCTTC
CDR3 protein: CASSVATSGPYNEQFF

clone size: many
J gene: TRBJ2-2
V gene: TRBV6-5
D gene: TRBD2
CDR3 length: 16
CDR3 DNA: TGTGCCAGCAGTTTTACTAGCGGGACCTTAACCGGGGAGCTGTTTTTT
CDR3 protein: CASSFTSGTLTGELFF

clone size: many
J gene: TRBJ2-7
V gene: TRBV3-1
D gene: NA
CDR3 length: 14
CDR3 DNA: TGTGCCAGCAGCCAAGGGGTGGGTCGCTACGAGCAGTACTTC
CDR3 protein: CASSQGVGRYEQYF

clone size: NA
J gene: TRBJ1-5
V gene: TRBV6-5
D gene: TRBD1
CDR3 length: 15
CDR3 DNA: TGTGCCAGCAGAACGGGACAGGGGTTTGATCAGCCCCAGCATTTT
CDR3 protein: CASRTGQGFDQPQHF

clone size: many
J gene: TRBJ2-7
V gene: TRBV12-3/TRBV12-4
D gene: TRBD2
CDR3 length: 15
CDR3 DNA: TGTGCCAGCAGTTTGGAGGCGGGAGGGAACTACGAGCAGTACTTC
CDR3 protein: CASSLEAGGNYEQYF

clone size: NA
J gene: TRBJ2-1
V gene: TRBV29-1
D gene: NA
CDR3 length: 14
CDR3 DNA: TGCAGCGCCGTAACAATTCGGGGATACAATGAGCAGTTCTTC
CDR3 protein: CSAVTIRGYNEQFF

clone size: few
J gene: TRBJ2-5
V gene: TRBV6-1
D gene: TRBD2
CDR3 length: 19
CDR3 DNA: TGTGCCAGCAGTGAACGGTTAGGGACTAGCGACCGTAGGCGGGAGACCCAGTACTTC
CDR3 protein: CASSERLGTSDRRRETQYF

clone size: NA
J gene: TRBJ1-2
V gene: TRBV7-2
D gene: NA
CDR3 length: 16
CDR3 DNA: TGTGCCAGCAGCCTCGTCGGGGGGGGGCGAGGCTATGGCTACACCTTC
CDR3 protein: CASSLVGGGRGYGYTF

clone size: many
J gene: TRBJ2-3
V gene: TRBV28
D gene: TRBD2
CDR3 length: 15
CDR3 DNA: TGTGCCAGCAGTCCTAGCGGAGTGAGCACAGATACGCAGTATTTT
CDR3 protein: CASSPSGVSTDTQYF

clone size: NA
J gene: TRBJ1-1
V gene: TRBV19
D gene: NA
CDR3 length: 12
CDR3 DNA: TGTGCCAGTATTGCGGGGGACACTGAAGCTTTCTTT
CDR3 protein: CASIAGDTEAFF

clone size: NA
J gene: TRBJ2-1
V gene: TRBV27
D gene: NA
CDR3 length: 14
CDR3 DNA: TGTGCCAGCAGTTACAGCGTCTCCTACAATGAGCAGTTCTTC
CDR3 protein: CASSYSVSYNEQFF

clone size: few
J gene: TRBJ2-7
V gene: TRBV5-1
D gene: NA
CDR3 length: 14
CDR3 DNA: TGCGCCAGCAGCGATTACCAGGGTGCCTACGAGCAGTACTTC
CDR3 protein: CASSDYQGAYEQYF

clone size: few
J gene: TRBJ2-7
V gene: TRBV11-2
D gene: TRBD2
CDR3 length: 16
CDR3 DNA: TGTGCCAGCAGCCCCCTTGACGGGAGGGGCCCCTACGAGCAGTACTTC
CDR3 protein: CASSPLDGRGPYEQYF

clone size: many
J gene: TRBJ2-3
V gene: TRBV6-1
D gene: NA
CDR3 length: 17
CDR3 DNA: TGTGCCAGCAAACCAATCGGCACAGGTCACCGCACAGATACGCAGTATTTT
CDR3 protein: CASKPIGTGHRTDTQYF

clone size: many
J gene: TRBJ2-1
V gene: TRBV28
D gene: TRBD2
CDR3 length: 18
CDR3 DNA: TGTGCCAGCAGTCCCGGGACTAGCGGGAGGGGACGCTACAATGAGCAGTTCTTC
CDR3 protein: CASSPGTSGRGRYNEQFF

clone size: NA
J gene: TRBJ2-1
V gene: TRBV12-5
D gene: NA
CDR3 length: 14
CDR3 DNA: TGTGCTAGTGGTTTGTCTCCTCCTCGGGGACCTACGTTCTTC
CDR3 protein: CASGLSPPRGPTFF

clone size: NA
J gene: TRBJ2-1
V gene: TRBV24-1
D gene: TRBD2
CDR3 length: 15
CDR3 DNA: TGTGCCACCATGGCAACTAGCGGGATCTACAATGAGCAGTTCTTC
CDR3 protein: CATMATSGIYNEQFF

clone size: NA
J gene: TRBJ2-2
V gene: TRBV11-1
D gene: TRBD1
CDR3 length: 16
CDR3 DNA: TGTGCCAGCAGCTCACCGGGACAGGGGGTCACCGGGGAGCTGTTTTTT
CDR3 protein: CASSSPGQGVTGELFF

clone size: few
J gene: TRBJ2-2
V gene: TRBV12-3/TRBV12-4
D gene: NA
CDR3 length: 15
CDR3 DNA: TGTGCCAGCAGTACCCTTTCGGGACTCACCGGGGAGCTGTTTTTT
CDR3 protein: CASSTLSGLTGELFF

clone size: few
J gene: TRBJ2-2
V gene: TRBV20-1
D gene: NA
CDR3 length: 14
CDR3 DNA: TGCAGTGCTAGACCCAGCCCCGGCGCCGGGGAGCTGTTTTTT
CDR3 protein: CSARPSPGAGELFF

clone size: NA
J gene: TRBJ2-3
V gene: TRBV30
D gene: TRBD2
CDR3 length: 16
CDR3 DNA: TGTGCCTGGGATGTTGGGACTAGCGGTAGCACAGATACGCAGTATTTT
CDR3 protein: CAWDVGTSGSTDTQYF

clone size: many
J gene: TRBJ2-1
V gene: TRBV4-2
D gene: TRBD2
CDR3 length: 15
CDR3 DNA: TGTGCCAGCAGCTCCCGGACTAGCGGATCCAATGAGCAGTTCTTC
CDR3 protein: CASSSRTSGSNEQFF

clone size: NA
J gene: TRBJ1-1
V gene: TRBV12-5
D gene: TRBD1
CDR3 length: 16
CDR3 DNA: TGTGCTAGTGGTTTGGTCGCGGACAGGAACAACACTGAAGCTTTCTTT
CDR3 protein: CASGLVADRNNTEAFF

clone size: NA
J gene: TRBJ2-7
V gene: TRBV2
D gene: TRBD1
CDR3 length: 13
CDR3 DNA: TGTGGCTCAGTTAGGGGACAGGGTCGCGAGCAGTACTTC
CDR3 protein: CGSVRGQGREQYF

clone size: few
J gene: TRBJ2-3
V gene: TRBV7-6
D gene: TRBD2
CDR3 length: 17
CDR3 DNA: TGTGCCAGCAGCCCCCAAGCAGGACTAGCGGGGGGAGGAGCGCAGTATTTT
CDR3 protein: CASSPQAGLAGGGAQYF

clone size: NA
J gene: TRBJ1-1
V gene: TRBV20-1
D gene: TRBD1
CDR3 length: 15
CDR3 DNA: TGCAGTGCTAGACAGGGGACAGGGCGTAACACTGAAGCTTTCTTT
CDR3 protein: CSARQGTGRNTEAFF

clone size: NA
J gene: TRBJ2-1
V gene: TRBV3-1
D gene: NA
CDR3 length: 13
CDR3 DNA: TGTGCCAGCGGCGGGGTCATCCCAAGCGAGCAGTTCTTC
CDR3 protein: CASGGVIPSEQFF

clone size: few
J gene: TRBJ1-4
V gene: TRBV6-2/TRBV6-3
D gene: TRBD1
CDR3 length: 15
CDR3 DNA: TGTGCCAGCAGTGACCGACAGGGATGGCAGGAAAAACTGTTTTTT
CDR3 protein: CASSDRQGWQEKLFF